This passage covers 4 T cell receptor beta chains from one sample sequenced in a study of blood T cell repertoires in COVID-19. TCRdb's table, derived via immunoSEQ multiplex PCR, lists solely in-frame clones and lacks some. The sample lists 100,000 to 150,000 clones; roughly four fifths were seen once. Sequenced: peripheral blood. Receptor source: a man aged 25-45 years with COVID-19, enrolled during active disease.

As for this clone: In the same sample, other DNA sequences code for this CDR3. The chain uses TRBV10-1 and TRBJ1-1, with 9 bases that match TRBD1. CDR1 and CDR2 (germline): WNHNN, SYGVQD (reference sequence). The CDR3 has 14 amino acids. Trimming cost V 6 bases and J 5 bases; bases outside gene matches: 7. The CDR3 loop reads CASREGTGSTEAFF. The CDR3, as DNA: TGCGCCAGCAGAGAAGGGACAGGGAGTACTGAAGCTTTCTTT.

V usage is TRBV5-6 and J usage is TRBJ2-2, with 13 bases fitting TRBD2. CDR3 length: 19 amino acids. The V gene end was trimmed by 3 bases and the J gene end by 0 bases; junction bases not matched to a gene: 8. Per the germline V gene, CDR1 is SGHDT and CDR2 is YYEEEE. The CDR3 protein is CASSSITSGGDSNTGELFF. Here the CDR3 DNA reads TGTGCCAGCAGCTCCATCACTAGCGGGGGGGATTCGAACACCGGGGAGCTGTTTTTT.

The chain combines TRBV11-2 with TRBJ2-1; 12 nucleotides agree with TRBD2. This CDR3 has 16 amino acids. Losses at the gene ends were 4 bases for V and 4 bases for J; bases not matched to a gene: 5. Germline CDR1 and CDR2: SGHAT and FQNNGV. For the CDR3, the DNA is TGTGCCAGCAGCTCGCCGGGACTAGCGGGTTACAATGAGCAGTTCTTC. It is translated as CASSSPGLAGYNEQFF.

This chain uses TRBV7-9 with TRBJ2-5; 8 positions match TRBD1. The ends lost 2 bases at V and 5 bases at J; junction bases unmatched: 10. CDR3 length equals 16 residues. Germline-derived CDR1 and CDR2 are SEHNR and FQNEAQ (reference sequence). The CDR3 DNA reads TGTGCCAGCAGCTTAATCGGGCAGGGGGCGTGGGAGACCCAGTACTTC. This gives the protein CASSLIGQGAWETQYF.